The next 27 T cell receptor beta chains were all read from a single sample in a study of cytomegalovirus exposure and HLA in healthy donors (dated by TCRdb to about 2017). The library was produced with the immunoSEQ multiplex PCR assay. A mixture of 60 forward primers for TCR Vbeta segments and 13 reverse primers for TCR Jbeta segments was used in the multiplex PCR. TCRdb re-hosts the immuneACCESS table, in-frame sequences only. Its copies lack some clones; in the studies checked, an unresolved V gene accounts for under half of them, and the cause for the rest is not known. The sample contains roughly 110,000 clones, 65% to 85% of them found a single time. The top ten hold roughly 2.3% of the sample. The material sequenced was PBMCs. Receptors originate from a man between 18 and 35 years old in good health and CMV-seronegative.

This clone was recorded only once. The gene calls are TRBV15 and TRBJ1-2; no clear D. Trimming left V 3 bases short and J 2 bases short, with 16 bases between. Germline values: CDR1 LNHNV, CDR2 YYDKDF (reference sequence). The CDR3 has 16 residues. CDR3 sequence (DNA): TGTGCCACCAGCAGTCAAAACACAAAAGTGAACTATGGCTACACCTTC. This codes for CATSSQNTKVNYGYTF.

The J gene is TRBJ2-1, the V gene TRBV7-8; D might be TRBD2 (5 bases). This CDR3 has 14 amino acids. Trimming removed 5 bases from V and 0 bases from J, with 8 bases in between. Germline V gene lookup returns CDR1 SGHVS and CDR2 FQNEAQ. The CDR3 loop is CASSETSSYNEQFF. CDR3 coding DNA: TGTGCCAGCAGCGAAACTAGCTCCTACAATGAGCAGTTCTTC. Variable domain in full (rest from reference TRBV7-8 and TRBJ2-1): GAGVSQSPRYKVAKRGQDVALRCDPISGHVSLFWYQQALGQGPEFLTYFQNEAQLDKSGLPSDRFFAERPEGSVSTLKIQRTQQEDSAVYLCASSETSSYNEQFFGPGTRLTVL.

The chain links TRBV7-6 to TRBJ2-7; 12 bases line up with TRBD2. V dropped 5 bases and J dropped 5; count of bases not matched to a gene: 7. The CDR3 has 15 amino acids. CDR1 is SGHVS, CDR2 FNYEAQ, per germline. CDR3 amino acids: CASSPTSGGNNEQYF. DNA for the CDR3: TGTGCCAGCAGCCCTACTAGCGGGGGGAATAACGAGCAGTACTTC.

The chain carries TRBV27 and TRBJ2-5; D may be TRBD2 (5 bases). Germline V gene sequence: CDR1 MNHEY, CDR2 SMNVEV (reference sequence). The CDR3 is made up of 11 amino acids. Trimming took off 2 bases at V and 7 bases at J, with 5 bases between the two ends. CDR3 nucleotides: TGTGCCAGCAGTTTAGGAGGGACCCAGTACTTC. As protein: CASSLGGTQYF.

This clone was picked up one time. This chain links TRBV19 with TRBJ1-5; D uncertain. V was trimmed by 7 bases and J by 3 bases, leaving 16 bases between them. This CDR3 is 15 amino acids long. The V gene's germline CDR1 is LNHDA and CDR2 SQIVND (reference sequence). For the CDR3, the DNA is TGTGCCAGTACCCCCTCGGGAGTGTCCAATCAGCCCCAGCATTTT. The encoded protein is CASTPSGVSNQPQHF. Based on the CDR3 plus reference TRBV19 and TRBJ1-5, the full variable domain is DGGITQSPKYLFRKEGQNVTLSCEQNLNHDAMYWYRQDPGQGLRLIYYSQIVNDFQKGDIAEGYSVSREKKESFPLTVTSAQKNPTAFYLCASTPSGVSNQPQHFGDGTRLSIL.

V usage is TRBV15 and J usage is TRBJ2-3; 9 bases fit TRBD1. CDR3 size: 16 residues. Germline CDR1 is LNHNV and CDR2 is YYDKDF (reference sequence). Losses at the gene ends were 3 bases for V and 1 base for J; bases not matched to a gene: 5. CDR3 sequence (DNA): TGTGCCACCAGCAGCAGACAGGGGGGGGGCACAGATACGCAGTATTTT. Protein product: CATSSRQGGGTDTQYF. Variable domain in full (rest from reference TRBV15 and TRBJ2-3): DAMVIQNPRYQVTQFGKPVTLSCSQTLNHNVMYWYQQKSSQAPKLLFHYYDKDFNNEADTPDNFQSRRPNTSFCFLDIRSPGLGDTAMYLCATSSRQGGGTDTQYFGPGTRLTVL.

The chain combines TRBV9 with TRBJ1-1; perhaps TRBD1 as D (5 bases). Germline V gene sequence: CDR1 SGDLS, CDR2 YYNGEE. CDR3 size: 16 residues. V was cut by 0 bases and J by 6 bases, with 18 bases left in between. This CDR3 is CASSVDWASGGAEAFF. DNA of the CDR3: TGTGCCAGCAGCGTAGATTGGGCCTCAGGAGGGGCTGAAGCTTTCTTT.

This clone was recorded only once. V is TRBV15 and J is TRBJ1-6, with 9 bases lining up with TRBD1. V shed 2 bases, J shed 7 bases, and the junction held 9 bases outside the gene matches. This CDR3 region has 17 residues. Per the germline V gene, CDR1 is LNHNV and CDR2 is YYDKDF (reference sequence). The CDR3 here is CATSRWAGGQGNSPLHF. CDR3 DNA: TGTGCCACCAGCAGATGGGCGGGGGGACAGGGAAATTCACCCCTCCACTTT.

The chain employs TRBV7-3 and TRBJ2-2; 7 bases fit TRBD1. Germline V gives CDR1 SGHTA, CDR2 FQGTGA. The CDR3 is 13 residues long. The V and J ends lost 5 bases and 6 bases, in that order; junction bases with no gene match: 3. Here the CDR3 DNA reads TGTGCCAGCAGCGCAGGGACAGCCGGGGAGCTGTTTTTT. Translation gives CASSAGTAGELFF.

The chain links TRBV5-6 to TRBJ2-5; TRBD2 is a possible D gene (6 bases). Matching the DNA end better, TRBJ2-7 makes the J call doubtful. Germline loops: CDR1 SGHDT, CDR2 YYEEEE. This CDR3 is 15 amino acids long. As DNA, the CDR3 is TGTGCCAGCAGCTTGGCTGGCGGGGTAACCTACGAGCAGTACTTC. Its protein product is CASSLAGGVTYEQYF.

The J gene is TRBJ2-1, the V gene TRBV5-6; TRBD2 is a possible D gene (6 bases). The CDR3 is 16 residues long. Looked up from germline, CDR1 is SGHDT and CDR2 is YYEEEE. V lost 0 bases, J lost 0 bases, and 10 bases lay in between. The CDR3 spells CASSLDGGVSYNEQFF. CDR3 nucleotides: TGTGCCAGCAGCTTGGATGGCGGGGTCTCCTACAATGAGCAGTTCTTC.

This clone was found a few times. The rearrangement joins TRBV4-1 to TRBJ1-4, with no clear D. CDR1 and CDR2 from the germline V gene are MGHRA and YSYEKL. This CDR3 comprises 15 residues. V was trimmed by 1 base and J by 0 bases, leaving 6 bases between them. The CDR3 DNA reads as TGCGCCAGCAGCCAAGTCCAGACAACTAATGAAAAACTGTTTTTT. Encoded protein: CASSQVQTTNEKLFF.

This chain joins TRBV7-3 and TRBJ1-3, with D possibly TRBD1 on 6 matching bases. Germline V gives CDR1 SGHTA, CDR2 FQGTGA. The CDR3 has 13 residues. The V end lost 5 bases, the J end lost 8 bases, and 13 bases lay between the germline ends. The CDR3 DNA sequence: TGTGCCAGCAGCAGCAACAGGGATCACACCATATATTTT. Its translation: CASSSNRDHTIYF. Full variable domain (missing parts from reference TRBV7-3 and TRBJ1-3): GAGVSQTPSNKVTEKGKYVELRCDPISGHTALYWYRQSLGQGPEFLIYFQGTGAADDSGLPNDRFFAVRPEGSVSTLKIQRTERGDSAVYLCASSSNRDHTIYFGEGSWLTVV.

V usage is TRBV4-3 and J usage is TRBJ2-3, with a tentative D call TRBD1 (5 bases). The V end was cut by 0 bases, the J end by 0 bases, with 10 bases between. The CDR3 totals 16 residues. Germline CDR1 is LGHNA and CDR2 is YSLEER. The chain's CDR3 is CASSQEGRASTDTQYF. The CDR3 nucleotides read TGCGCCAGCAGCCAAGAGGGCAGGGCTAGCACAGATACGCAGTATTTT.

The rearrangement uses TRBV27 and TRBJ1-5, with a possible D match to TRBD1 (5 bases). The CDR3 extends over 13 amino acids. Trimming shortened V by 5 bases and J by 7 bases, and 12 bases separated the two germline ends. CDR1 MNHEY and CDR2 SMNVEV come from the germline V gene (reference sequence). The CDR3 loop is CASSLDRFQPQHF. The CDR3, as DNA: TGTGCCAGCAGTCTAGACAGATTCCAGCCCCAGCATTTT.

CDR3 residues: CASSEVGAMEEQYF. DNA for the CDR3: TGTGCCAGCAGTGAAGTGGGAGCTATGGAGGAGCAGTACTTC. The chain links TRBV25-1 to TRBJ2-7; possible D gene TRBD2, 5 bases. CDR3 size: 14 residues. Deletions cut 2 bases from V and 7 bases from J, with 15 bases between. Germline V CDR1 and CDR2: MGHDK, SYGVNS.

This clone was observed once. The chain has TRBV2 and TRBJ1-5; D possibly corresponds to TRBD1 (6 bases). V was clipped by 4 bases and J by 2 bases, with 24 bases between them. The CDR3 totals 19 residues. The germline V gene has CDR1 SNHLY and CDR2 FYNNEI. The CDR3 reads CASSVPPNQGQGCNQPQHF. The CDR3 bases are TGTGCCAGCAGTGTCCCTCCAAACCAGGGGCAGGGTTGCAATCAGCCCCAGCATTTT.

This clone appeared a single time. The V and J genes are TRBV29-1 and TRBJ2-1; TRBD1 aligns across 9 bases. Looked up from germline, CDR1 is SQVTM and CDR2 is ANQGSEA. CDR3 length: 11 amino acids. The junction had 5 bases not matched to a gene; V was cut back by 5 bases and J by 12 bases. The CDR3 protein is CSVRTGDGQFF. Written as DNA, the CDR3 is TGCAGCGTTCGGACAGGGGACGGGCAGTTCTTC.

The rearrangement links TRBV11-2 to TRBJ1-1, with TRBD1 matching over 7 bases. The V and J ends lost 4 bases and 4 bases, in that order; junction bases with no gene match: 6. The CDR3 runs to 14 residues. Looked up from germline, CDR1 is SGHAT and CDR2 is FQNNGV. Here the CDR3 DNA reads TGTGCCAGCAGCTCCGACAGGGTTGGCACTGAAGCTTTCTTT. Translating it yields CASSSDRVGTEAFF.

This chain uses TRBV28 with TRBJ2-1, with 8 nucleotides matching TRBD1. The V and J ends lost 8 bases and 8 bases, in that order; junction bases with no gene match: 14. The germline CDR1 and CDR2 sequences are MDHEN and SYDVKM. There are 15 residues in the CDR3. CDR3: CASWTSGQGMDEQFF. CDR3 DNA: TGTGCCAGCTGGACTTCCGGACAGGGAATGGATGAGCAGTTCTTC.

The chain joins TRBV28 to TRBJ2-5; 13 nucleotides match TRBD2. The germline V gene encodes CDR1 MDHEN and CDR2 SYDVKM. J lost 5 bases, V lost 5 bases, and 5 bases had no gene match. This CDR3 has 15 residues. CDR3 protein: CASSDVTSGGETQYF. CDR3 nucleotides: TGTGCCAGCAGTGACGTGACTAGCGGGGGGGAGACCCAGTACTTC. Filled out from reference TRBV28 and TRBJ2-5, the complete variable domain reads DVKVTQSSRYLVKRTGEKVFLECVQDMDHENMFWYRQDPGLGLRLIYFSYDVKMKEKGDIPEGYSVSREKKERFSLILESASTNQTSMYLCASSDVTSGGETQYFGPGTRLLVL.

The chain is built from TRBV27 and TRBJ2-2; tentatively, D is TRBD1 (6 bases). Trimming took off 5 bases at V and 6 bases at J, with 10 bases between the two ends. The CDR3 length is 13 residues. Germline CDR1 is MNHEY and CDR2 is SMNVEV (reference sequence). Written as DNA, the CDR3 is TGTGCCAGCAGTCTCAGGACAGCCGGGGAGCTGTTTTTT. Its protein product is CASSLRTAGELFF.

For the CDR3, the DNA is TGTGCCAGCAGCCGACGGGGAAGCACAGATACGCAGTATTTT. Residues: CASSRRGSTDTQYF. The V and J genes are TRBV5-4 and TRBJ2-3; tentative D call: TRBD2 (5 bases). The CDR3 contains 14 residues. CDR1 and CDR2 (germline): SGHNT, YYREEE (reference sequence). The V and J ends lost 4 bases and 0 bases respectively, with 9 bases between them. The whole variable domain, filled in from reference TRBV5-4 and TRBJ2-3, reads ETGVTQSPTHLIKTRGQQVTLRCSSQSGHNTVSWYQQALGQGPQFIFQYYREEENGRGNFPPRFSGLQFPNYSSELNVNALELDDSALYLCASSRRGSTDTQYFGPGTRLTVL.

This clone was seen a single time. The chain has TRBV6-1 and TRBJ1-2; 9 bases agree with TRBD1. The length of the CDR3 is 15 residues. CDR1 is MNHNS, CDR2 SASEGT, per germline. V was pared by 0 bases and J by 5 bases, with 4 bases of the junction left unmatched. CDR3 protein: CASSEARQGGYGYTF. The DNA of the CDR3 is TGTGCCAGCAGTGAAGCCCGACAGGGGGGGTATGGCTACACCTTC.

The genes are TRBV20-1 and TRBJ1-1, with no clear D. The CDR3 runs to 11 residues. V lost 0 bases, J lost 11 bases, and 10 bases lay in between. In germline, CDR1 is DFQATT, CDR2 SNEGSKA (reference sequence). This CDR3 is CSARDPNRAFF. Here the CDR3 DNA reads TGCAGTGCTAGAGATCCAAATCGGGCTTTCTTT.

The rearrangement links TRBV7-8 to TRBJ1-1, with 8 bases lining up with TRBD1. With V trimmed by 1 base and J by 1 base, 2 bases remained unmatched. CDR1 and CDR2 from the germline V gene are SGHVS and FQNEAQ. The CDR3 is made up of 15 amino acids. CDR3 amino acids: CASSLVQGANTEAFF. For the CDR3, the DNA is TGTGCCAGCAGCTTAGTCCAGGGGGCGAACACTGAAGCTTTCTTT.

V gene TRBV7-9 combines with J gene TRBJ2-1, with a possible D match to TRBD2 (6 bases). With 5 bases removed from V and 1 base from J, the gap between germline ends came to 18 bases. CDR1 and CDR2 (germline): SEHNR, FQNEAQ (reference sequence). The CDR3 loop spans 17 amino acids. The CDR3: CASSGGGGVDSYNEQFF. The CDR3 nucleotides are TGTGCCAGCAGCGGGGGAGGCGGGGTCGATTCCTACAATGAGCAGTTCTTC. Using reference TRBV7-9 and TRBJ2-1 for the parts outside the CDR3, the full variable domain is DTGVSQNPRHKITKRGQNVTFRCDPISEHNRLYWYRQTLGQGPEFLTYFQNEAQLEKSRLLSDRFSAERPKGSFSTLEIQRTEQGDSAMYLCASSGGGGVDSYNEQFFGPGTRLTVL.